These 29 T cell receptor beta chains were sequenced from one sample in a study of early T cells in non-severe SARS-CoV-2 infection. MiXCR was run by TCRdb on the 5' RACE reads, yielding one entry per CDR3 protein. The table has about 71,000 distinct CDR3 sequences, about 13% seen once. The specimen sequenced was whole blood. Every receptor here comes from an adult who was a healthcare worker with PCR-confirmed SARS-CoV-2 infection or an uninfected control (not recorded which).

This clonotype has just a few counts. V and J are TRBV6-5 and TRBJ1-4, with 8 bases that match TRBD1. V trimming: 5 bases; J trimming: 7 bases; junction bases outside the gene matches: 12. Germline values: CDR1 MNHEY, CDR2 SVGAGI. The CDR3 has 16 amino acids. CDR3 bases: TGTGCCAGCAGTCCCGGGACAGGTGGTCTCGGTGAAAAACTGTTTTTT. The encoded protein is CASSPGTGGLGEKLFF.

In its sample, this clonotype was seen a few times. The chain combines TRBV28 with TRBJ1-1, with D tentatively TRBD1 (6 bases). The CDR3 loop spans 12 amino acids. Germline V gene lookup returns CDR1 MDHEN and CDR2 SYDVKM. V was shortened by 4 bases and J by 11 bases, with 14 bases between the two germline ends. CDR3 residues: CASSSLQGRAFF. For the CDR3, the DNA is TGTGCCAGCAGTTCCCTCCAGGGGAGGGCTTTCTTT.

In its sample, this clonotype was seen a few times. This chain connects TRBV10-3 to TRBJ2-5; 10 bases agree with TRBD1. This CDR3 is 17 amino acids long. V shed 2 bases, J shed 5 bases, and the junction held 11 bases outside the gene matches. In germline, CDR1 is ENHRY, CDR2 SYGVKD. CDR3 amino acids: CAISEETGTGAVETQYF. DNA of the CDR3: TGTGCCATCAGTGAGGAAACCGGGACAGGGGCCGTTGAGACCCAGTACTTC.

This clonotype was seen ten or more times. The J gene is TRBJ2-5, the V gene TRBV27; maybe TRBD2 (6 bases). From germline, CDR1 is MNHEY and CDR2 SMNVEV (reference sequence). The ends were cut back, 6 bases at V and 5 bases at J, with 16 bases in the middle. CDR3 size: 14 residues. CDR3: CASRSLAPSETQYF. The CDR3 coding sequence is TGTGCCAGCAGATCACTAGCCCCTTCGGAGACCCAGTACTTC.

This clonotype has ten or more counts. The rearrangement links TRBV6-2 or TRBV6-3 to TRBJ2-7; D is unresolved. The CDR3 spans 14 residues. The germline gives CDR1 MNHEY, CDR2 SVGEGT. Deletions cut 2 bases from V and 4 bases from J, with 12 bases between. The CDR3 reads CASSYGGLGYEQYF. CDR3 bases: TGTGCCAGCAGTTACGGCGGCCTCGGATACGAGCAGTACTTC.

This clonotype has ten or more counts. The rearrangement joins TRBV7-3 to TRBJ2-1, with D possibly matching TRBD1 (5 bases). CDR1 SGHTA and CDR2 FQGTGA come from the germline V gene. The V and J ends lost 5 bases and 2 bases respectively, with 16 bases between them. The CDR3 extends over 16 amino acids. DNA for the CDR3: TGTGCCAGCAGCCCCTCAGCAGGGTGGACCTACAATGAGCAGTTCTTC. Translation: CASSPSAGWTYNEQFF.

This clonotype occurred many times. V is TRBV11-2 and J is TRBJ2-3, with 14 positions matching TRBD2. V lost 6 bases and J lost 5; bases outside the gene matches: 7. CDR3 length: 16 residues. CDR1 and CDR2 from the germline V gene are SGHAT and FQNNGV. The CDR3 sequence: CASSSRLAGGQDTQYF. Here the CDR3 DNA reads TGTGCCAGCAGTTCGCGACTAGCGGGGGGGCAAGATACGCAGTATTTT.

This clonotype was found a few times. The chain employs TRBV12-3 or TRBV12-4 and TRBJ2-1, with 7 positions matching TRBD1. The trim removed 6 bases at V and 4 bases at J, leaving 9 bases unmatched. There are 15 residues in the CDR3. CDR3 region: CASSRVGGQYNEQFF. Written as DNA, the CDR3 is TGTGCCAGCAGCCGAGTAGGGGGCCAGTACAATGAGCAGTTCTTC.

This clonotype has more than one count but fewer than ten. The J gene is TRBJ2-7, the V gene TRBV29-1, with TRBD1 matching over 7 bases. CDR3 size: 12 residues. The J segment lost 3 bases and the V segment lost 5 bases, leaving 4 bases of the junction unmatched. Germline V gene data show CDR1 as SQVTM and CDR2 as ANQGSEA. CDR3 in amino acids: CSVSDRIYEQYF. For the CDR3, the DNA is TGCAGCGTTTCGGACAGGATCTACGAGCAGTACTTC.

This chain uses TRBV28 with TRBJ2-7; weak D call: TRBD2 (5 bases). V was shortened by 6 bases and J by 5 bases, with 14 bases between the two germline ends. This CDR3 is 13 amino acids long. CDR1 and CDR2 (germline): MDHEN, SYDVKM. CDR3 nucleotide sequence: TGTGCCAGCAGCCCTCCGGGGAAGCACGAGCAGTACTTC. Translated, it gives CASSPPGKHEQYF.

This rearrangement joins TRBV28 to TRBJ2-2; the D is unclear. V was cut by 7 bases and J by 3 bases, with 12 bases left in between. This CDR3 contains 14 residues. Germline CDR1 MDHEN, CDR2 SYDVKM. The CDR3 bases are TGTGCCAGCATTAAATTTCCGGACACCGGGGAGCTGTTTTTT. As protein: CASIKFPDTGELFF.

There are many counts of this clonotype. The rearrangement links TRBV11-2 to TRBJ2-5; the D gene could be TRBD1 or TRBD2 (5 bases each). V gave up 5 bases and J gave up 1 base, with 11 bases separating them. The CDR3 contains 14 residues. Per germline, CDR1 SGHAT and CDR2 FQNNGV. The CDR3 nucleotides read TGTGCCAGCAGCGTGCAGGGACCCCAAGAGACCCAGTACTTC. It specifies CASSVQGPQETQYF. Full variable domain (remainder filled in from reference TRBV11-2 and TRBJ2-5): EAGVAQSPRYKIIEKRQSVAFWCNPISGHATLYWYQQILGQGPKLLIQFQNNGVVDDSQLPKDRFSAERLKGVDSTLKIQPAKLEDSAVYLCASSVQGPQETQYFGPGTRLLVL.

The chain employs TRBV6-2 or TRBV6-3 and TRBJ2-3, with D hard to call. V gave up 5 bases and J gave up 3 bases, with 15 bases separating them. The CDR3 contains 15 residues. Germline loops: CDR1 MNHEY, CDR2 SVGEGT. CDR3 nucleotide sequence: TGTGCCAGCAGTCCTGACGCCACCCCTACAGATACGCAGTATTTT. This codes for CASSPDATPTDTQYF.

The table lists this clonotype with a few counts. This sequence joins TRBV29-1 and TRBJ1-5, with D tentatively TRBD1 (6 bases). Germline CDR1 SQVTM, CDR2 ANQGSEA. This CDR3 has 14 residues. V was shortened by 4 bases and J by 4 bases, with 14 bases between the two germline ends. Here the CDR3 reads CSVASGGLNQPQHF. The CDR3 DNA follows: TGCAGCGTTGCTTCGGGGGGGCTTAATCAGCCCCAGCATTTT.

This clonotype occurred a few times. The J gene is TRBJ2-2, the V gene TRBV12-3 or TRBV12-4, with D hard to call. The CDR3 has 14 amino acids. V was cut by 3 bases and J by 0 bases, with 5 bases left in between. In DNA form, the CDR3 reads TGTGCCAGCAGTTTGTTATCGAACACCGGGGAGCTGTTTTTT. It is translated as CASSLLSNTGELFF.

The chain carries TRBV7-9 and TRBJ1-3; D is unclear. CDR1 and CDR2 (germline): SEHNR, FQNEAQ (reference sequence). V lost 3 bases and J lost 4, with 16 bases in between. The CDR3 extends over 16 amino acids. The CDR3 here is CASSFPRSGVGNTIYF. The CDR3 region has the DNA TGTGCCAGCAGCTTCCCCCGTAGCGGGGTCGGAAACACCATATATTTT. The complete variable domain, with remaining parts taken from reference TRBV7-9 and TRBJ1-3, reads DTGVSQNPRHKITKRGQNVTFRCDPISEHNRLYWYRQTLGQGPEFLTYFQNEAQLEKSRLLSDRFSAERPKGSFSTLEIQRTEQGDSAMYLCASSFPRSGVGNTIYFGEGSWLTVV.

V is TRBV5-1 and J is TRBJ1-1; D perhaps matches TRBD1 (5 bases). The CDR3 has 15 amino acids. The V and J ends lost 0 bases and 5 bases respectively, with 14 bases between them. Germline V lookup: CDR1 SGHRS, CDR2 YFSETQ. CDR3 amino acids: CASSLVSDQGTEAFF. Here the CDR3 DNA reads TGCGCCAGCAGCTTGGTGTCAGACCAGGGAACTGAAGCTTTCTTT.

This clonotype was detected many times. V gene TRBV10-3 combines with J gene TRBJ2-1, with TRBD2 identical over 7 bases. Germline V gene lookup returns CDR1 ENHRY and CDR2 SYGVKD. Trimming removed 6 bases from V and 8 bases from J; junction bases left unmatched: 13. There are 15 residues in the CDR3. This CDR3 reads CAISPSTSLGDEQFF. As DNA, the CDR3 is TGTGCCATCAGCCCGTCGACTAGCTTAGGCGATGAGCAGTTCTTC.

This clonotype was detected many times. The CDR3 loop is CASSQDLASGGYEQYF. As DNA, the CDR3 is TGTGCCAGCAGCCAAGATTTGGCTAGCGGGGGGTACGAGCAGTACTTC. V and J are TRBV4-2 and TRBJ2-7, with 11 bases that match TRBD2. This CDR3 contains 16 residues. Germline CDR1 and CDR2: LGHNA and YNFKEQ. V was pared by 0 bases and J by 4 bases, with 5 bases of the junction left unmatched.

This clonotype was picked up many times. The chain links TRBV3-1 to TRBJ2-1; no clear D. V gave up 5 bases and J gave up 4 bases, with 6 bases separating them. CDR3 length: 12 amino acids. Germline CDR1 reads LGHDT; CDR2 reads YNNKEL (reference sequence). CDR3 region: CASSALYNEQFF. The CDR3 DNA is TGTGCCAGCAGCGCGCTATACAATGAGCAGTTCTTC.

This clonotype was observed a handful of times. The V call is TRBV2, the J call TRBJ1-3; D is unclear. Germline V CDR1 and CDR2: SNHLY, FYNNEI. The V end was cut by 2 bases, the J end by 2 bases, with 7 bases between. CDR3 length equals 14 residues. This chain's CDR3 is CASSESVTGNTIYF. The DNA for the CDR3 is TGTGCCAGCAGTGAATCGGTTACTGGAAACACCATATATTTT.

This clonotype appeared a few times. J is TRBJ2-5 and V is TRBV19; D is undetermined. The CDR3 sequence is 13 residues long. Looked up from germline, CDR1 is LNHDA and CDR2 is SQIVND (reference sequence). Trimming took 6 bases from V and 9 from J, leaving 17 bases between them. CDR3 region: CASSTSQWNPQYF. The CDR3 coding sequence is TGTGCCAGTAGCACTTCGCAGTGGAATCCCCAGTACTTC.

This chain uses TRBV29-1 with TRBJ2-1; D might be TRBD1 (6 bases). The CDR3 contains 11 residues. Trimming stripped 4 bases from V and 6 bases from J, with 7 bases between. CDR1 is SQVTM and CDR2 is ANQGSEA in the germline V gene. The CDR3 loop is CSVARGNEQFF. DNA for the CDR3: TGCAGCGTTGCCAGGGGCAATGAGCAGTTCTTC.

This clonotype was counted between two and nine times. This rearrangement joins TRBV6-6 to TRBJ1-1; D remains ambiguous. Germline assignment: CDR1 MNHNY and CDR2 SVGAGI (reference sequence). Trimming removed 2 bases from V and 6 bases from J, with 16 bases in between. The CDR3 runs to 15 residues. Here the CDR3 DNA reads TGTGCCAGCAGTTACCCCCGAGCCTCGACGGCTGAAGCTTTCTTT. Translating gives CASSYPRASTAEAFF.

This clonotype showed up many times. The J gene is TRBJ2-3, the V gene TRBV5-6; D perhaps matches TRBD1 (6 bases). The CDR3 is made up of 16 amino acids. V gave up 3 bases and J gave up 1 base, with 15 bases separating them. CDR1 SGHDT and CDR2 YYEEEE come from the germline V gene. CDR3 bases: TGTGCCAGCAGCTCGACCGGGACATCCCGCACAGATACGCAGTATTTT. It translates to CASSSTGTSRTDTQYF.

The table lists this clonotype with many counts. The gene calls are TRBV18 and TRBJ2-7; D remains unclear. The CDR3 has 13 amino acids. The V end was cut by 4 bases, the J end by 3 bases, with 10 bases between. CDR1 KGHSH and CDR2 LQKENI come from the germline V gene. Written as DNA, the CDR3 is TGTGCCAGCTCACATCCAGGCGGCTACGAGCAGTACTTC. Its translation is CASSHPGGYEQYF. Drawing the rest from reference TRBV18 and TRBJ2-7, the complete variable domain is NAGVMQNPRHLVRRRGQEARLRCSPMKGHSHVYWYRQLPEEGLKFMVYLQKENIIDESGMPKERFSAEFPKEGPSILRIQQVVRGDSAAYFCASSHPGGYEQYFGPGTRLTVT.

J is TRBJ1-1 and V is TRBV28; D remains ambiguous. Germline V gene lookup returns CDR1 MDHEN and CDR2 SYDVKM. Trimming took 3 bases from V and 5 from J, leaving 4 bases between them. The CDR3 consists of 11 residues. The CDR3 DNA sequence: TGTGCCAGCAGTTTCTGGACTGAAGCTTTCTTT. It codes for CASSFWTEAFF.

This clonotype was seen more than once but under ten times. The CDR3 reads CASTTVDNQPQHF. CDR3 nucleotide sequence: TGTGCCAGTACTACAGTAGACAATCAGCCCCAGCATTTT. The chain couples TRBV19 to TRBJ1-5; D uncertain. The CDR3 is 13 amino acids. V lost 7 bases, J lost 3 bases, and 10 bases lay in between. Germline CDR1 reads LNHDA; CDR2 reads SQIVND (reference sequence).

This clonotype was found many times. This chain uses TRBV12-3 or TRBV12-4 with TRBJ1-1; no clear D gene. V was shortened by 5 bases and J by 1 base, with 8 bases between the two germline ends. This CDR3 has 13 residues. The CDR3 reads CASSARANTEAFF. DNA for the CDR3: TGTGCCAGCAGTGCCCGGGCGAACACTGAAGCTTTCTTT.